Below, 2 T cell receptor beta chains from the same sample are listed, as sequenced in a study of T-cell reconstitution after alpha-beta-depleted transplantation in children. Using unique molecular identifiers, the investigators prepared the TCRbeta library. TCRdb used MiXCR to reprocess the PCR reads, holding one entry per CDR3 protein. The table shows about 640,000 distinct CDR3 sequences, with roughly 15% occurring only once. The material was PBMCs from the stem cell graft donor, obtained from the stem cell graft. The receptor set was obtained from a human donor who donated a stem cell graft to a child with acute myeloid leukemia.

As regards this clonotype: A single base separates this from a much larger clone, so it may be a read error. The V call is TRBV6-1, the J call TRBJ1-1, with TRBD1 matching over 7 bases. The CDR3 sequence is 14 residues long. Germline CDR1 and CDR2: MNHNS and SASEGT. CDR3 bases: TGTGCCAGCAGTGAGGGACAGCCGAACACTGAATCTTTCTTT. Encoded protein: CASSEGQPNTESFF.

The chain employs TRBV12-3 or TRBV12-4 and TRBJ1-3; D is unresolved. The CDR3 contains 14 residues. Trimming removed 3 bases from V and 0 bases from J, with 6 bases in between. The CDR3 DNA sequence: TGTGCCAGCAGTTTGCGGCTCTCTGGAAACACCATATATTTT. It is translated as CASSLRLSGNTIYF.